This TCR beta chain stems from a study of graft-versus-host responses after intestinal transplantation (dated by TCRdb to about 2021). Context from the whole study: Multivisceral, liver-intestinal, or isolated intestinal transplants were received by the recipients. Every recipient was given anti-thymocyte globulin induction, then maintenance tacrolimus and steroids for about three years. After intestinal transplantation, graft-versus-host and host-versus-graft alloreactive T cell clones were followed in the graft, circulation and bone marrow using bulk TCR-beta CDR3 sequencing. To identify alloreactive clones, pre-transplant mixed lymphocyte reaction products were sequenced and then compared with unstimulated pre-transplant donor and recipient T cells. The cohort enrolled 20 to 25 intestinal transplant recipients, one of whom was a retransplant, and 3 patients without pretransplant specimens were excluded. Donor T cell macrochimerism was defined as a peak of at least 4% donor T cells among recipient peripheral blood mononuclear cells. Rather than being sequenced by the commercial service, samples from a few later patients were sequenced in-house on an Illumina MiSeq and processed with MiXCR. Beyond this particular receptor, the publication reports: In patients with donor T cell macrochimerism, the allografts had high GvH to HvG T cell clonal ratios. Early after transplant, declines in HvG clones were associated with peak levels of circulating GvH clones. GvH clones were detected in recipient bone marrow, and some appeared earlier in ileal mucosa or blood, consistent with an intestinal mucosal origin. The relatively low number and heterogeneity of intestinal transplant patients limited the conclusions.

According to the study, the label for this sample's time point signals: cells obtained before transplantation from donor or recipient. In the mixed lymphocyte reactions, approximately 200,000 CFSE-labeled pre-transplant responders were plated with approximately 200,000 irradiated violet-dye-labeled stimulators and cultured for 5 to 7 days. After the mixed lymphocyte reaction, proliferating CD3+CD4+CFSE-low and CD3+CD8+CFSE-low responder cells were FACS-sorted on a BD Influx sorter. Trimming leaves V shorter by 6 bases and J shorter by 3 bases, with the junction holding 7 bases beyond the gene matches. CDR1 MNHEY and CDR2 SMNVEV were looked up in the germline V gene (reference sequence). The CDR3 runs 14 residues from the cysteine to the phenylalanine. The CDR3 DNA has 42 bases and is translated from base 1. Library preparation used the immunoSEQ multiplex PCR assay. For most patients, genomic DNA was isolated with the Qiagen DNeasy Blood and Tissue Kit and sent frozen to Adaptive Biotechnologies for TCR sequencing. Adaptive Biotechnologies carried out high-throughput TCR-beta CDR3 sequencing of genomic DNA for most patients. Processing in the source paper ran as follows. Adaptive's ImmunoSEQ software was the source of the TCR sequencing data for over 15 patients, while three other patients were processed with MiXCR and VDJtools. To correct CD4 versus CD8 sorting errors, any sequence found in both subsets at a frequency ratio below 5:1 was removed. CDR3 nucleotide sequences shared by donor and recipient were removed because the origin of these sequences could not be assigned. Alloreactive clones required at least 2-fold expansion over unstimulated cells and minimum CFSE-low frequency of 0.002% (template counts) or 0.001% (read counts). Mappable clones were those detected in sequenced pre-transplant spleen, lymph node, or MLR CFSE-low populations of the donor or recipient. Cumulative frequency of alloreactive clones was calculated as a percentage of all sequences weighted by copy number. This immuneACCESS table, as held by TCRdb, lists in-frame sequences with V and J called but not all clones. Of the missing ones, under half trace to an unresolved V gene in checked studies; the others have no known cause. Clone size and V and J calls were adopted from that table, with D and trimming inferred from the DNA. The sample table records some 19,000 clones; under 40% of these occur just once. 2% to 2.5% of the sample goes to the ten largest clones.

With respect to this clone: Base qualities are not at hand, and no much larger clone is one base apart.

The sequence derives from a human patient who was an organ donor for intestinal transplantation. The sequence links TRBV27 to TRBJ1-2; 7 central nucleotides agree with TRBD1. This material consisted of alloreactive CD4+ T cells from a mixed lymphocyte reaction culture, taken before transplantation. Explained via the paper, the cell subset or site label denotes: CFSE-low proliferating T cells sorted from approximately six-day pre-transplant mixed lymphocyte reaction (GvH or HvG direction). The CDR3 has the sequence CASRPTGAHYGYTF. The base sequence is TGTGCCAGCAGACCAACAGGGGCCCACTATGGCTACACCTTC.